This TCR beta chain was sequenced for a study of control samples from healthy donors and cancer patients. TCRdb's table, derived via immunoSEQ multiplex PCR, lists solely in-frame clones and lacks some. The data show 150,000 to 200,000 clones, around nine tenths seen once. The CDR3 extends over 17 amino acids. Germline CDR1 reads KGHDR; CDR2 reads SFDVKD. Trimming at V came to 0 bases and at J to 5 bases, leaving 6 bases not matched to a gene. This clone showed up just once. The chain recombines TRBV24-1 with TRBJ2-3; 11 bases fit TRBD2. Sequencing was done on a sample of blood. This clonotype originated in a man younger than 40 in good health. The CDR3 sequence is CATSDLRTSGSGDTQYF. CDR3 nucleotide sequence: TGTGCCACCAGTGATTTGCGAACTAGCGGGAGTGGAGATACGCAGTATTTT.